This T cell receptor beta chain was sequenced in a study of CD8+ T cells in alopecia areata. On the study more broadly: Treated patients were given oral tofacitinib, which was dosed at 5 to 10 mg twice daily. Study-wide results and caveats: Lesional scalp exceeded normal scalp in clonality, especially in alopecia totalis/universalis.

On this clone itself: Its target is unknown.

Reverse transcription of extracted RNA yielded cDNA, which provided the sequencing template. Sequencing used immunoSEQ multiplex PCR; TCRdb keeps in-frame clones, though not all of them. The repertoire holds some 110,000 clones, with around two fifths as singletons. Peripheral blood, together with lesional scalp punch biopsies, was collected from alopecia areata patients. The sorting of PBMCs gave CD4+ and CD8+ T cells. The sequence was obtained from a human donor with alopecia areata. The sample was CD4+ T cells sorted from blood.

The DNA of the CDR3 is TGCAGCGTCCGCTCAATGGGGGAGAACACTGAAGCTTTCTTT. Translating gives CSVRSMGENTEAFF. The rearrangement links TRBV29-1 to TRBJ1-1, with D maybe TRBD1 (5 bases). The V end was cut by 6 bases, the J end by 1 base, with 15 bases between. The CDR3 has 14 amino acids. CDR1 is SQVTM and CDR2 is ANQGSEA in the germline V gene.